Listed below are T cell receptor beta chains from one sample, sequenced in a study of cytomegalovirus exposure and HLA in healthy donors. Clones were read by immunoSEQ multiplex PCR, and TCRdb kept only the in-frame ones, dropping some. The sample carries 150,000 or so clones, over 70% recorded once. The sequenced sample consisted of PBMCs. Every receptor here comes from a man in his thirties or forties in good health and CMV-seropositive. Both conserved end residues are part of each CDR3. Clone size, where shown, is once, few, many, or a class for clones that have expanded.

CASSISGNNSPLHF TRBJ1-6 TRBV19 NA
CAWSGQIMGEQYF TRBJ2-7 TRBV30 NA
CASSQGLGGGYTF TRBJ1-2 TRBV14 NA
CASSLGGGGGRRYEQYF TRBJ2-7 TRBV7-2 NA
CSATSGSETQYF TRBJ2-5 TRBV29-1 NA
CASSYSYRGHGGYTF TRBJ1-2 TRBV6-5 once
CASSQTRENTEAFF TRBJ1-1 TRBV13 NA
CASSFRDEQYF TRBJ2-7 TRBV6-5 NA
CASSDERTRTLNEQFF TRBJ2-1 TRBV6-4 NA
CASSFGQWGSYGYTF TRBJ1-2 TRBV28 NA
CATRTSWNGYTF TRBJ1-2 TRBV19 NA
CASSRPASGRTDEQYF NA TRBV19 NA
CASSVPGYNEQFF TRBJ2-1 TRBV5-6 NA
CASSTDRPYEQYF TRBJ2-7 TRBV5-1 NA
CASIQGLAGGRETQYF TRBJ2-5 TRBV6-6 NA
CASSPLKGQWSSYEQYF TRBJ2-7 TRBV28 NA
CASSFRQGYYGYTF TRBJ1-2 TRBV27 NA
CASGTVYEQYF TRBJ2-7 TRBV19 NA
CASSKSQIGNTIYF TRBJ1-3 TRBV19 NA
CASSFRNSQRGGYTF TRBJ1-2 TRBV28 NA
CASSQWTASGNTIYF TRBJ1-3 TRBV16 few
CASNFFRLAGASTGELFF TRBJ2-2 TRBV2 NA
CASSEVGQSSSPLHF TRBJ1-6 TRBV6-4 medium-sized
CASSQGTGSAYEQYF TRBJ2-7 TRBV11-2 few
CSVGRWGGEQYF TRBJ2-7 TRBV29-1 few
CASSLDVEGASYNEQFF TRBJ2-1 TRBV7-6 NA
CASTGTSGRKTYNEQFF TRBJ2-1 TRBV27 NA
CASSVVGQANYGYTF TRBJ1-2 TRBV9 NA
CASSFRGTDTQYF TRBJ2-3 TRBV28 once
CAWSTRSGGYTF TRBJ1-2 TRBV30 NA
CASSFDRDNEKLFF TRBJ1-4 TRBV7-9 NA
CASSPKASGTNTGELFF TRBJ2-2 TRBV18 NA
CASSLDPSGGLTDTQYF TRBJ2-3 TRBV11-2 NA
CASSLAGGGLNTGELFF TRBJ2-2 TRBV11-2 NA
CASSEWSSRDEQFF TRBJ2-1 TRBV6-1 NA
CASSPGLGSPSGANVLTF TRBJ2-6 TRBV19 NA
CASSPLGGWDQPQHF TRBJ1-5 TRBV27 NA
CASSTFAGKDTIYF TRBJ1-3 TRBV28 NA
CASSPQGGNTEAFF TRBJ1-1 TRBV19 NA
CSAPTGAGYTF TRBJ1-2 TRBV29-1 NA